This T cell receptor beta chain stems from a study of cytotoxic CD8 clonotypes in ibrutinib-treated CLL. On the study more broadly: Investigators reported some 24 partial and 2 complete responses; after median about 74 months, roughly 15 patients remained remitted and around twelve progressed. Findings and caveats of the study: Age-matched healthy donor levels were exceeded by baseline clonality, which tracked circulating CD8+ T-cell counts.

TCR beta library input comprised around 1.9 micrograms of genomic DNA from cryopreserved PBMCs. With sequencing, the targeted depth ranged from 1 in 200,000 to 1 in 1 million T cells. Profiled with immunoSEQ multiplex PCR; TCRdb holds only in-frame clones, not every one. Here the sample spans 140,000 to 150,000 clones, about 80% being singletons. Regarding this clone: The antigen is unknown.

The TCR sequence derives from a human donor with chronic lymphocytic leukemia. The sample in question was PBMCs, obtained after 24 months of ibrutinib treatment.

CDR3 bases: TGCGCCAGCAGCGTGGGACAGGGCGGGGAAAAACTGTTTTTT. Amino acids: CASSVGQGGEKLFF. The chain joins TRBV5-1 to TRBJ1-4; 9 bases agree with TRBD1. Per germline, CDR1 SGHRS and CDR2 YFSETQ. With 4 bases clipped from V and 8 bases from J, the junction kept 6 bases outside the gene matches. The CDR3 runs 14 residues.